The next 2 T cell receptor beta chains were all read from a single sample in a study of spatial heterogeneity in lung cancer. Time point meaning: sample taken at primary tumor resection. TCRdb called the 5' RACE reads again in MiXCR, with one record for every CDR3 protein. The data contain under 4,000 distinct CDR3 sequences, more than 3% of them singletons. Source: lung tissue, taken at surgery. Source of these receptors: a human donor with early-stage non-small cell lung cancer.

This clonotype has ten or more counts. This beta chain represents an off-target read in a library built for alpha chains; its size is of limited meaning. CDR3 in amino acids: CSARDYLSTGANTEAFF. The CDR3 DNA follows: TGCAGTGCTAGAGATTATCTTTCGACAGGGGCGAACACTGAAGCTTTCTTT. V is TRBV20-1 and J is TRBJ1-1; 8 bases line up with TRBD1. Germline V gene sequence: CDR1 DFQATT, CDR2 SNEGSKA (reference sequence). The J segment lost 1 base and the V segment lost 0 bases, leaving 10 bases of the junction unmatched. The CDR3 totals 17 residues.

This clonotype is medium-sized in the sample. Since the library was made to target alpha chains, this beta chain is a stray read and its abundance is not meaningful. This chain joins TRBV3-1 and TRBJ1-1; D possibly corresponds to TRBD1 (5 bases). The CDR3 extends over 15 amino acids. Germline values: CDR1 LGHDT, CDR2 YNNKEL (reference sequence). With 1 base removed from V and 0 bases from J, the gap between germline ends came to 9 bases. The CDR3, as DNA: TGTGCCAGCAGCCAAGGACAGAGCATGAACACTGAAGCTTTCTTT. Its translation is CASSQGQSMNTEAFF.